A selection of T cell receptor beta chains follows, all from one sample in a study of blood T cell repertoires in COVID-19. Profiling relied on immunoSEQ multiplex PCR, and the TCRdb table lists in-frame clones only, not all of them. The data show 150,000 to 200,000 clones, 85% seen once. The sample comprised peripheral blood. These receptor sequences come from a human donor with acute or convalescent COVID-19. The donor label of this sample is uncertain. Both conserved end residues are part of each CDR3. Fields, in order: D gene, clone size, V gene, J gene, CDR3 DNA, CDR3 protein. The D gene is left open where the match is weak. Clone size, where shown, is once, few, many, or a class for clones that have expanded.

TRBD1	NA	TRBV5-4	TRBJ2-7	TGTGCCAGCAGCCCCCCCCCAGGGGGTTTGTCCTACGAGCAGTACTTC	CASSPPPGGLSYEQYF
NA	NA	TRBV6-2/TRBV6-3	TRBJ2-1	TGTGCCAGCAGTTACCGAGCCAATGAGCAGTTCTTC	CASSYRANEQFF
TRBD1	NA	TRBV2	TRBJ1-1	TGTGCCAGCAGTGAGGTACAGGGGAGGACTGAAGCTTTCTTT	CASSEVQGRTEAFF
NA	NA	TRBV5-1	TRBJ1-4	TGCGCCAGCAGTCGACAGATGGATGAAAAACTGTTTTTT	CASSRQMDEKLFF
TRBD1	NA	TRBV5-5	TRBJ2-7	TGTGCCAGCAGGCGGACAGGGAACGAGCAGTACTTC	CASRRTGNEQYF
TRBD1	NA	TRBV24-1	TRBJ2-5	TGTGCCACCAGTGTGGGCAGGGGGCAGGGAGAGACCCAGTACTTC	CATSVGRGQGETQYF
NA	NA	TRBV25-1	TRBJ2-1	TGTGCCAGCGAGACAGTTTTTGAGCAGTTCTTC	CASETVFEQFF
NA	NA	TRBV5-8	TRBJ1-1	TGTGCCAGCAGCTGGGGGGTTCGGGCTTTCTTT	CASSWGVRAFF
TRBD1	few	TRBV7-2	TRBJ1-2	TGTGCCAGCAGCCGGACAGGGGGCGCTTGGGGCTACACCTTC	CASSRTGGAWGYTF
TRBD1	NA	TRBV5-6	TRBJ2-7	TGTGCCAGCAGCTTGGCTACCGGGACAGGTTCCTACGAGCAGTACTTC	CASSLATGTGSYEQYF
TRBD2	NA	TRBV18	TRBJ2-2	TGTGCCAGCTCACCACCTAGCGGGGGGCTCACCGGGGAGCTGTTTTTT	CASSPPSGGLTGELFF
NA	NA	TRBV18	TRBJ2-6	TGTGCCAGCTCACCGGCAGGTTTTAGCTCTGGGGCCAACGTCCTGACTTTC	CASSPAGFSSGANVLTF
TRBD2	NA	TRBV29-1	TRBJ2-1	TGCAGCGTTTGTTCTGTCGGACTAGAGGATGAGCAGTTCTTC	CSVCSVGLEDEQFF
NA	NA	TRBV5-1	TRBJ2-5	TGCGCCAGCAGCTTAGTAAGGGGGTACGATGAGGGGACCCAGTACTTC	CASSLVRGYDEGTQYF
NA	NA	TRBV12-3/TRBV12-4	TRBJ2-7	TGTGCCAGCAGTTTAGCTACGCCGGACGAGCAGTACTTC	CASSLATPDEQYF
NA	NA	TRBV6-5	TRBJ2-5	TGTGCCAGCAACTTAGAGGAGACCCAGTACTTC	CASNLEETQYF
NA	few	TRBV9	TRBJ1-3	TGTGCCAGCAGCGCAGACCAGGAAGGAAACACCATATATTTT	CASSADQEGNTIYF
TRBD1	NA	TRBV5-1	TRBJ1-4	TGCGCCAGCAGCTCCGGACAGGCTGAAAAACTGTTTTTT	CASSSGQAEKLFF
TRBD1	medium-sized	TRBV19	TRBJ2-2	TGTGCCAGTGACCAGGGGGCGACCGGGGAGCTGTTTTTT	CASDQGATGELFF